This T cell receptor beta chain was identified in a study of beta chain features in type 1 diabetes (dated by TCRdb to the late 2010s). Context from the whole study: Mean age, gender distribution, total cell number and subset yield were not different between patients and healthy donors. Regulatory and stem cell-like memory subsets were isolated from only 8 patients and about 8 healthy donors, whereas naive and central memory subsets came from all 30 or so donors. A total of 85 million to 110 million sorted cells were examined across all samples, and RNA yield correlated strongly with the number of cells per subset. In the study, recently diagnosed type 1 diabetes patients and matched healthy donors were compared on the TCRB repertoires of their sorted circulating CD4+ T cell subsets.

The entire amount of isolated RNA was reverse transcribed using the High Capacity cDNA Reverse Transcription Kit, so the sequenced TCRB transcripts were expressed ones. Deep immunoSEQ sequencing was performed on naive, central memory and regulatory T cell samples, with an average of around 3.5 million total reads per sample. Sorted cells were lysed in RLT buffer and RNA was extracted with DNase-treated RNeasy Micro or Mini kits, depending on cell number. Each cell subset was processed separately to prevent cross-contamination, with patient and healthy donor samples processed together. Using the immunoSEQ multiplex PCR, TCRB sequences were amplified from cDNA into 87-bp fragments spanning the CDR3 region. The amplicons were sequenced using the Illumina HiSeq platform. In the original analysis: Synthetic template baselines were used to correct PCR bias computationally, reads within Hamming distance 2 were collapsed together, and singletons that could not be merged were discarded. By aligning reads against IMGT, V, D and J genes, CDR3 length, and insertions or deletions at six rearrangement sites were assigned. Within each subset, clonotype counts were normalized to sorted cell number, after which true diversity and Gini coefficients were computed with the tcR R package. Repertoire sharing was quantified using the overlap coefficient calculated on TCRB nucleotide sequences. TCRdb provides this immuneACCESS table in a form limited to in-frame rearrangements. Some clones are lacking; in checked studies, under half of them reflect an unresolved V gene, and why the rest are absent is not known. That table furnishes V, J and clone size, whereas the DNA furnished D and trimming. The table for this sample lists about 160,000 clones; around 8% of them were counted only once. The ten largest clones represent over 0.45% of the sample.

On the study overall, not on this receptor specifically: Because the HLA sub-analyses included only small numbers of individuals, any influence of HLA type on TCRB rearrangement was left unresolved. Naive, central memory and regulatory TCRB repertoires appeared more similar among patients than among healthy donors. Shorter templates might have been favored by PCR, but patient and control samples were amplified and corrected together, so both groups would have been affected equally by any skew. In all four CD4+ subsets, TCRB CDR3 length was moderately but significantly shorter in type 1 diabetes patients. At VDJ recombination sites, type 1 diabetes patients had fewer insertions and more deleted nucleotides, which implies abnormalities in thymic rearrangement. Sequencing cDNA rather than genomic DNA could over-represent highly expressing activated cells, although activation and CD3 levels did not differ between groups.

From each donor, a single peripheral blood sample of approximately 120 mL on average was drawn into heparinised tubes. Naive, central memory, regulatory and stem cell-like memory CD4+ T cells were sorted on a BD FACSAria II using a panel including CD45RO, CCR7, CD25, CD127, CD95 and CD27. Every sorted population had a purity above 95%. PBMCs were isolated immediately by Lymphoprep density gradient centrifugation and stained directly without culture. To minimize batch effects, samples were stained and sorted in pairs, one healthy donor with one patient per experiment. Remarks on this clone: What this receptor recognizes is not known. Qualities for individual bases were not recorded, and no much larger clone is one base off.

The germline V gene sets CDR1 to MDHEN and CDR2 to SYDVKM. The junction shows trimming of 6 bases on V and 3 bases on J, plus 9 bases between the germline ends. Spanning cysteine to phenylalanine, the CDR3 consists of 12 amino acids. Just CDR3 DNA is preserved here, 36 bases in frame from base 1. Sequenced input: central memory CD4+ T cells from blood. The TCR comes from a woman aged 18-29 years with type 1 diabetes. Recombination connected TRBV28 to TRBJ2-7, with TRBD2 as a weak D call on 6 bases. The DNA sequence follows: TGTGCCAGCAGGGGACTTCTCTACGAGCAGTACTTC. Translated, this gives CASRGLLYEQYF.